A selection of T cell receptor beta chains follows, all from one sample in a study of T-cell memory formation after mild COVID-19. Each CDR3 protein gets one entry after TCRdb re-called the 5' RACE reads with MiXCR. The table lists fewer than 350,000 distinct CDR3 sequences, roughly 17% of them singletons, with 20% to 25% in the top ten. Input material: PBMCs or a T cell subset sorted from them (not recorded which). The receptors come from a man in his late teens or twenties who had mild COVID-19 (a few samples of this study predate the infection). Cell type and time point are not known. Each CDR3 is given with its conserved first and last residue. The order of the fields is J gene, V gene, D gene, clone size, CDR3 DNA, CDR3 protein. The D gene is left open where the match is weak. Clone size is shown for a subset of rows, as once, few, many or a class of expanded clone.

TRBJ2-4,TRBV6-4,-,few,TGTGCCAGCAGTGATCGGCATCTCCTAGCCAAAAACATTCAGTACTTC,CASSDRHLLAKNIQYF
TRBJ2-1,TRBV9,TRBD1,-,TGTGCCAGCAGCGAAGGTCCGGGACAGGTTTACAATGAGCAGTTCTTC,CASSEGPGQVYNEQFF
TRBJ2-5,TRBV5-1,-,-,TGCGCCAGCAGCTTGTGGCAAGAGACCCAGTACTTC,CASSLWQETQYF
TRBJ2-3,TRBV28,TRBD2,-,TGTGCCAGCAGCCCGCGGGGGACCCAGCATACGCAGTATTTT,CASSPRGTQHTQYF
TRBJ2-1,TRBV12-3/TRBV12-4,TRBD1,many,TGTGCCAGCAAGAAGGTAGGGACAGGCTTCAATGAGCAGTTCTTC,CASKKVGTGFNEQFF
TRBJ2-3,TRBV7-9,-,once,TGTGCCACCAAAGGACAGCTCGGACTCAGCACAGATACGCAGTATTTT,CATKGQLGLSTDTQYF
TRBJ2-3,TRBV12-3/TRBV12-4,TRBD2,few,TGTGCCAGCAGCTCAATCGGACTAGGAAGACGGGATACGCAGTATTTT,CASSSIGLGRRDTQYF
TRBJ1-5,TRBV12-3/TRBV12-4,-,-,TGTGCCAGCAGTTTATTTGGGGGTCCCCAGCATTTT,CASSLFGGPQHF
TRBJ1-5,TRBV7-9,-,few,TGTGCCAGCAGTTCGAGCCCGGGGGGCGGTCAGCCCCAGCATTTT,CASSSSPGGGQPQHF
TRBJ2-1,TRBV6-5,-,few,TGTGCCAGCAGTTACGCCCCGTGGAGCCACAATGAGCAGTTCTTC,CASSYAPWSHNEQFF
TRBJ2-5,TRBV4-2,TRBD2,few,TGTGCCAGCAGCCAGGGACTAGCGGGGTTAGAAGAGACCCAGTACTTC,CASSQGLAGLEETQYF
TRBJ2-1,TRBV6-2/TRBV6-3,-,few,TGTGCCAGCAGTTTGGGACTGACTTCCACCAATGAGCAGTTCTTC,CASSLGLTSTNEQFF
TRBJ1-1,TRBV6-5,-,-,TGTGCGACCGGCCCGGTCGTGAACACTGAAGCTTTCTTT,CATGPVVNTEAFF
TRBJ2-5,TRBV7-6,TRBD2,few,TGTGCCAGCAGCTCGTTTAGCGGGGGAGAGACCCAGTACTTC,CASSSFSGGETQYF
TRBJ1-1,TRBV6-5,-,-,TGTGCCAGCAGTTACGGGTTAAGGGGAACTGAAGCTTTCTTT,CASSYGLRGTEAFF
TRBJ2-2,TRBV5-1,-,few,TGCGCCAGCAGCTTGCTAGTAGACACCGGGGAGCTGTTTTTT,CASSLLVDTGELFF
TRBJ2-1,TRBV6-5,TRBD2,-,TGTGCCAGCAGCCTAGCGGGGGGGACCAACAATGAGCAGTTCTTC,CASSLAGGTNNEQFF
TRBJ1-6,TRBV5-1,-,-,TGCGCCAGCAGCTTCCGGGCCTCGAGCGGGGATTCACCCCTCCACTTT,CASSFRASSGDSPLHF
TRBJ1-1,TRBV28,-,-,TGTGCCAGCAGCCCTCCCTCCAGGAACACTGAAGCTTTCTTT,CASSPPSRNTEAFF
TRBJ1-1,TRBV6-5,-,-,TGTGCCAGCAGTTACGAGGGCAACACTGAAGCTTTCTTT,CASSYEGNTEAFF
TRBJ2-5,TRBV28,-,-,TGTGCCAGCAGTTCACCCTCCCAGGGGGGAGAGACCCAGTACTTC,CASSSPSQGGETQYF
TRBJ2-1,TRBV7-9,-,few,TGTGCCAGCAGCTTAGTCCTATCCGGGGGTATTCCGTTCTTC,CASSLVLSGGIPFF
TRBJ1-5,TRBV4-2,-,-,TGTGCCAGCAGCCCAAGACTCGGGGGCAATCAGCCCCAGCATTTT,CASSPRLGGNQPQHF
TRBJ2-6,TRBV6-5,-,few,TGTGCCAGCAGGGCCCCCCGGGACGGTGCTGGGGCCAACGTCCTGACTTTC,CASRAPRDGAGANVLTF
TRBJ1-2,TRBV12-3/TRBV12-4,-,-,TGTGCCAGCAGTGAGGGACCAAATGGCTACACCTTC,CASSEGPNGYTF
TRBJ2-1,TRBV3-1,-,few,TGTGCCAGCAGCCAAGACATGGTGATTGCGGAGCAGTTCTTC,CASSQDMVIAEQFF
TRBJ2-7,TRBV11-1,-,many,TGTGCCAGCAGCTTCTCAGGGAGCGCCTACGAGCAGTACTTC,CASSFSGSAYEQYF
TRBJ2-3,TRBV7-9,-,few,TGTGCCAGCAGCTCCCAAGGGTGGGCAGAGACAGATACGCAGTATTTT,CASSSQGWAETDTQYF
TRBJ2-2,TRBV20-1,-,few,TGCAGTGCTAGTTCCGGCACCGGGGAGCTGTTTTTT,CSASSGTGELFF
TRBJ2-3,TRBV4-1,-,few,TGCGCCAGCAGCCAACCTAGGGAACACCTTACGCAGTATTTT,CASSQPREHLTQYF
TRBJ1-1,TRBV6-2/TRBV6-3,-,few,TGTGCCAGCACCGCTTTCTGGAACACTGAAGCTTTCTTT,CASTAFWNTEAFF
TRBJ1-5,TRBV4-1,-,-,TGCGCCAGCAGCCAAGGTAGGGCAGGGAACGGCAATCAGCCCCAGCATTTT,CASSQGRAGNGNQPQHF
TRBJ2-1,TRBV11-2,TRBD2,-,TGTGCCAGCAGCCCCCAGACTAGCGGGGGTATAGATGAGCAGTTCTTC,CASSPQTSGGIDEQFF
TRBJ1-2,TRBV5-5,-,-,TGTGCCAGCGTGATGGGACTTAGGGATGGCTACACCTTC,CASVMGLRDGYTF
TRBJ2-4,TRBV5-1,-,few,TGCGCCAGCAGCCCTCAGTTTCGGTCCCCGGAGCAAAACATTCAGTACTTC,CASSPQFRSPEQNIQYF
TRBJ2-1,TRBV6-6,TRBD1,-,TGTGCCAGCAGTTCCCTCCGAGGGACAGGGGTAAGGAATGAGCAGTTCTTC,CASSSLRGTGVRNEQFF
TRBJ2-5,TRBV9,TRBD2,-,TGTGCCAGCGGCGGGGGGGACGGCGGGTACCAAGAGACCCAGTACTTC,CASGGGDGGYQETQYF
TRBJ2-3,TRBV20-1,-,-,TGCAGCTACGGGGTGGATACGCAGTATTTT,CSYGVDTQYF
TRBJ2-3,TRBV27,-,-,TGTGCCAGCAGTTTAATTGCTAGCACAGATACGCAGTATTTT,CASSLIASTDTQYF
TRBJ2-3,TRBV18,-,few,TGTGCCAGCTCACCCTCGAAGGGTAAAGGAAGCACAGATACGCAGTATTTT,CASSPSKGKGSTDTQYF
TRBJ2-7,TRBV3-1,-,-,TGTGCCAGCAGCAATCGGGACACCGGCTCCTACGAGCAGTACTTC,CASSNRDTGSYEQYF
TRBJ1-1,TRBV7-9,-,few,TGTGCCAGCAGACGTACAAATGAAGCTTTCTTT,CASRRTNEAFF